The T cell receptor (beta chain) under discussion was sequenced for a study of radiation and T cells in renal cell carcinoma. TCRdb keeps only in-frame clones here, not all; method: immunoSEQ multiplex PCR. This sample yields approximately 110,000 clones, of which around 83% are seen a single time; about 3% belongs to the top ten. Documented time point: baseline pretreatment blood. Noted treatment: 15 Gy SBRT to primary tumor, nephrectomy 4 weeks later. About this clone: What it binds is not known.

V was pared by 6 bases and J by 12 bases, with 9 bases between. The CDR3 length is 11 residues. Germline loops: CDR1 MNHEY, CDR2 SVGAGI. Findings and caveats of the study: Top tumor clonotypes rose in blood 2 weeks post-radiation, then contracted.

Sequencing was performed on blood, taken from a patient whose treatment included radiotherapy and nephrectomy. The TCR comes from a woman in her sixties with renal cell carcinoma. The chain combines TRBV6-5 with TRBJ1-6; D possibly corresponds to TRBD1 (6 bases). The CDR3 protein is CASRRTEPLHF. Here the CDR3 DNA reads TGTGCCAGCAGACGGACAGAACCCCTCCACTTT.